The 8 T cell receptor beta chains listed next were all sequenced from one sample in a study of blood T cell repertoires in COVID-19. Clones were read by immunoSEQ multiplex PCR, and TCRdb kept only the in-frame ones, dropping some. The sample has tens of thousands of clones, more than 75% seen once. Sequencing was performed on peripheral blood. The receptors derive from a human donor in a cohort sampled during active COVID-19.

The CDR3, as DNA: TGTGCCAGCAGCCACAGGGACAAAGCCTCAGGGGAGCTGTTTTTT. Amino acid sequence: CASSHRDKASGELFF. The genes are TRBV3-1 (or the pseudogene TRBV3-2) and TRBJ2-2, with D possibly being TRBD1 (6 bases). Germline V gene sequence: CDR1 LGHDT, CDR2 YNNKEL (reference sequence). The CDR3 is made up of 15 amino acids. Trimming cost V 3 bases and J 8 bases, with 16 bases left between them.

This CDR3 is CASSPPEGGGAYNEQFF. CDR3 DNA: TGTGCCAGCTCACCACCTGAGGGCGGGGGGGCCTACAATGAGCAGTTCTTC. The genes are TRBV18 and TRBJ2-1; 9 nucleotides align to TRBD2. The CDR3 runs to 17 residues. The junction had 5 bases not matched to a gene; V was cut back by 0 bases and J by 2 bases. CDR1 and CDR2 (germline): KGHSH, LQKENI.

The V and J genes are TRBV18 and TRBJ1-3, with 7 bases that match TRBD1. From germline, CDR1 is KGHSH and CDR2 LQKENI. The length of the CDR3 is 13 residues. Unmatched junction bases numbered 7, after V lost 6 bases and J lost 8 bases. The CDR3: CASSQTGFDTIYF. CDR3 DNA sequence: TGTGCCAGCTCTCAGACAGGGTTTGACACCATATATTTT.

V usage is TRBV10-3 and J usage is TRBJ2-2; D might be TRBD1 (7 bases). Germline lookup yields CDR1 ENHRY and CDR2 SYGVKD. This CDR3 is 15 amino acids long. V lost 2 bases, J lost 6 bases, and 13 bases lay in between. The CDR3 loop is CAISERAGGPGELFF. CDR3 nucleotide sequence: TGTGCCATCAGTGAGCGGGCAGGGGGGCCCGGGGAGCTGTTTTTT.

Concerning this clone itself: Germline and junction disagree at one end, which may indicate a read error. The rearrangement links TRBV28 to TRBJ1-2; TRBD1 might be the D (5 bases). Per germline, CDR1 MDHEN and CDR2 SYDVKM. This CDR3 has 12 residues. The CDR3 sequence: CASSLGRVTLAF. DNA for the CDR3: TGTGCCAGCAGTTTGGGCAGGGTGACTCTAGCCTTC.

The chain has TRBV20-1 and TRBJ2-7; D is unclear. Germline CDR1 reads DFQATT; CDR2 reads SNEGSKA (reference sequence). With 3 bases removed from V and 8 bases from J, the gap between germline ends came to 17 bases. This CDR3 is 13 amino acids long. The CDR3 nucleotides are TGCAGTGCTAGTGTAAGCAGGTCCGGCAAGCAGTACTTC. It yields the protein CSASVSRSGKQYF.

In nucleotides, the CDR3 is TGTGCCAGCAGTTTTACTTCCCTTCCCGAGCAGTACTTC. As protein: CASSFTSLPEQYF. The rearrangement uses TRBV12-3 or TRBV12-4 and TRBJ2-7; D ambiguous. The CDR3 is 13 residues long. V lost 3 bases, J lost 6 bases, and 12 bases lay in between.

This chain uses TRBV6-5 with TRBJ2-5; the match to TRBD1 covers 8 bases. Trimming removed 6 bases from V and 2 bases from J; junction bases left unmatched: 2. This CDR3 is built from 13 residues. Germline CDR1 is MNHEY and CDR2 is SVGAGI. The CDR3, as DNA: TGTGCCAGCAGCCAGGGGGCTCAAGAGACCCAGTACTTC. Protein sequence: CASSQGAQETQYF.